These 2 T cell receptor beta chains originate from one sample sequenced in a study of blood T cell repertoires in COVID-19. Measured with immunoSEQ multiplex PCR; TCRdb has only the in-frame clones, and not every one. This table holds 250,000 to 350,000 clones, 80% to 90% found once. Material: PBMCs or T cells enriched from blood (not recorded which). These receptor sequences come from a young woman who had recovered from COVID-19.

J is TRBJ2-7 and V is TRBV28; TRBD1 agrees at 7 bases. J lost 2 bases, V lost 2 bases, and 6 bases had no gene match. Germline CDR1 and CDR2: MDHEN and SYDVKM. The CDR3 spans 15 residues. The chain's CDR3 is CASSLPWTGTYEQYF. As DNA, the CDR3 is TGTGCCAGCAGTTTACCGTGGACAGGTACCTACGAGCAGTACTTC.

CDR3 nucleotide sequence: TGTGCCAGCAGCCAAGGCGACAGGGCGGACTACGAGCAGTACTTC. Amino acids: CASSQGDRADYEQYF. V usage is TRBV4-2 and J usage is TRBJ2-7; 7 nucleotides agree with TRBD1. Germline V gene data show CDR1 as LGHNA and CDR2 as YNFKEQ. The CDR3 has 15 amino acids. The V gene end was trimmed by 1 base and the J gene end by 3 bases; junction bases not matched to a gene: 6.